This TCR beta chain was identified during a study of blood T cell repertoires in COVID-19. In germline, CDR1 is SNHLY, CDR2 FYNNEI. The CDR3 totals 14 residues. V lost 7 bases and J 4 bases, leaving 16 bases between the germline ends. TCRdb's table, derived via immunoSEQ multiplex PCR, lists solely in-frame clones and lacks some. This table has approximately 470,000 clones, approximately 83% appearing once. The sequence was obtained from a human donor in a cohort sampled during active COVID-19. The specimen sequenced was peripheral blood. The chain links TRBV2 to TRBJ1-1; tentatively, D is TRBD1 (6 bases). Here the CDR3 reads CASNIREGGTEAFF. CDR3 bases: TGTGCCAGCAATATCCGGGAAGGGGGCACTGAAGCTTTCTTT.